This is a list of T cell receptor beta chains from one sample in a study of shared T cell receptors in the human thymus. Libraries were prepared by immunoSEQ multiplex PCR; TCRdb keeps only in-frame clonotypes and omits some of them. This table has approximately 730,000 clones, approximately 83% appearing once. The same specimen was also included in a second study, on human thymus T cells.

Sequencing used thymocytes. The receptors derive from a girl under two years old with a congenital heart defect. The CDR3 runs from the conserved cysteine through the conserved F or W. A D gene is named only where the DNA matches it firmly.

>TRBV29-1|TRBD2
CSARKQMTSGEDNEQFF
>TRBV2|-
CASSRPFGGVSNQPQHF
>TRBV5-6|-
CASSLGRGAPPATNEKLFF
>TRBV4-3|-
CASSQEQGMRSPLHF
>TRBV5-1|TRBD1
CASSPGTGRGYTF
>TRBV11-2|-
CASSLVKWADSPLHF
>TRBV4-1|TRBD1
CASSGRTGGFNSPLHF
>TRBV14|TRBD2
CASSQVPLSGASETQYF
>TRBV2|-
CASCGYTNTEAFF
>TRBV7-6|-
CASSYRSVSGKDEQFF
>TRBV4-1|-
CASSQDLLRQGNDNEQFF
>TRBV19|-
CASTTPGSNQPQHF
>TRBV7-6|-
CASSYRQYHNEKLFF
>TRBV10-2|-
CASSESTRGSYEQYF
>TRBV5-1|TRBD1
CASSYLQGQNPNTEAFF
>TRBV18|TRBD2
CASSPYLAGGDHEQFF
>TRBV6-5|-
CASSLAGAGRGGYTF
>TRBV6-5|-
CASSYSGNAGEPLHF
>TRBV4-1|TRBD1
CASSRLPGQGVYCGYTF
>TRBV5-4|-
CASSLGRTAHSYNSPLHF
>TRBV16|-
CASSQSGRDTPYEQYF
>TRBV2|TRBD1
CASSVRMGQGYEQYF
>TRBV19|-
CASSTGSSYNEQFF
>TRBV29-1|-
CSVIRATGEKLFF
>TRBV14|TRBD1
CASSHSGTGATQNDYEQYF
>TRBV5-1|TRBD1
CASSWGRGPATNEKLFF
>TRBV6-6|TRBD1
CASRTRDRGPYEQYF
>TRBV7-6|-
CASSLAHPRGPDGYTF
>TRBV6-7|TRBD1
CASNCDRAGIQYF
>TRBV5-1|-
CASSLISTGELFF
>TRBV11-2|-
CASSSWGVTNIQYF
>TRBV18|-
CASSPNRQATEAFF
>TRBV2|TRBD1
CASSGRGPDTGELFF
>TRBV7-9|-
CASSLRRPGGSRGYTF
>TRBV28|-
CASSFREGGNTEAFF
>TRBV9|-
CASSVGRDATEAFF
>TRBV5-1|-
CASSLSGIKAFF
>TRBV4-1|-
CASSQDRARVADTQYF
>TRBV28|TRBD1
CASRRTGFPSGANVLTF
>TRBV21-1|-
CASSVQGHDGGNIQYF
>TRBV6-5|-
CASTSPGQPTYEQYF
>TRBV7-9|-
CASSLGRYTDTQYF
>TRBV5-1|-
CASSESKAGFNYGYTF
>TRBV2|-
CASSGEGRAGGSDGYTF
>TRBV6-1|TRBD1
CASSKGGQGASDGYTF
>TRBV11-2|TRBD2
CASSALTSGRIQETQYF
>TRBV5-1|TRBD1
CASSATTGGRDYEQYF
>TRBV2|-
CASSEQGNQPQHF
>TRBV12-5|-
CASEAATSYEQYF
>TRBV7-9|-
CASSLAGGRDGEAFF
>TRBV5-1|-
CARRVTLIIRNYGYTF
>TRBV2|TRBD1
CASCIGQGPNYGYTF
>TRBV7-8|-
CASSLVSGSSGSEAFF
>TRBV27|-
CASSLAATNEKLFF
>TRBV5-6|-
CASSFMAPGAINYGYTF